Below, one TCR beta chain is given with its context. This entry comes from a study of blood T cell repertoires in COVID-19. Study context: Spain, Italy and the United States supplied samples that represented acute and convalescent COVID-19.

Trimming shortened V by 0 bases and J by 0 bases, and 8 bases separated the two germline ends. The CDR3 contains 15 residues. Germline lookup yields CDR1 SGDLS and CDR2 YYNGEE. As originally analysed: Scientists estimated how many nucleated cells there were by amplifying reference gene primers. Here immunoSEQ multiplex PCR was the method, and the copy in TCRdb shows in-frame clones only, minus some. V and J calls and clone size come straight from that table; D and trimming were deduced from the DNA. The sample carries 200,000 to 250,000 clones, roughly nine tenths recorded once. The source material was peripheral blood. The clonotype was recovered from a man aged 60 to 75 with acute or convalescent COVID-19. The gene calls are TRBV9 and TRBJ2-3; TRBD2 is a possible D gene (5 bases). In DNA form, the CDR3 reads TGTGCCAGCAGCGTAGACGGGAAGAGCACAGATACGCAGTATTTT. It is translated as CASSVDGKSTDTQYF.